The T cell receptor beta chain described here comes from a study of technical replicates of blood from several donors. Data came from immunoSEQ multiplex PCR; TCRdb stores just in-frame clones and leaves some out. The table lists under 85,000 clones, around 96% of them singletons. CDR3 length equals 16 residues. Trimming shortened V by 4 bases and J by 3 bases, and 15 bases separated the two germline ends. Germline assignment: CDR1 ENHRY and CDR2 SYGVKD. The sequence came from a human donor in good health. Sequencing used T cells isolated from PBMCs. This chain links TRBV10-3 with TRBJ2-2; possibly TRBD2 for D (6 bases). The CDR3 loop reads CAISGDRELDTGELFF. Here the CDR3 DNA reads TGTGCCATCAGTGGGGACCGGGAGCTGGACACCGGGGAGCTGTTTTTT.